The clone carrying this T cell receptor beta chain has more than one count but fewer than ten. Its antigen is not identified. Libraries of TCR beta came from quantitative 5'-RACE with molecular barcodes. TCRdb fed the 5' RACE reads into MiXCR, producing one record per CDR3 protein. Seen here are 100,000 to 150,000 distinct CDR3 sequences, over 15% observed once, and the top ten hold 30% to 35%. These data are taken from a study of CD8 T cells in ankylosing spondylitis. Findings and caveats of the study: Within ankylosing spondylitis blood, a TCR beta motif made up of seven to nine highly homologous variants appeared to be characteristic. Disease-linked clones bore a CD8+ phenotype, appearing relatively rarely in peripheral blood. There were earlier reports of some motif variants in reactive arthritis synovial fluid and blood. The authors reported significant enrichment of disease-linked clones in matched ankylosing spondylitis synovial fluid.

V shed 8 bases and J shed 0 bases, with 16 bases lying between them. Germline loops: CDR1 WSHSY, CDR2 SAAADI. This CDR3 region has 16 residues. The J gene is TRBJ2-2, the V gene TRBV10-2, with a tentative D call TRBD2 (6 bases). Sequenced sample: blood, either unsorted or a sorted T cell fraction (not recorded which). This clonotype was sampled from a male donor with ankylosing spondylitis. CDR3 in DNA: TGCGCCAGCGGGGCCCAGGAGGGAGCGAACACCGGGGAGCTGTTTTTT. It is translated as CASGAQEGANTGELFF.